The clone carrying this T cell receptor beta chain showed up just a few times. No antigen is known for it. This record belongs to a study of blood T cells in healthy people across ages. Study-level background: For every two T cells, template switching captured about one barcoded beta molecule. Study results and caveats: Samples with more naive T cells showed higher observed beta diversity.

Each sample provided at least 6 micrograms of extracted total RNA. J lost 5 bases, V lost 10 bases, and 7 bases had no gene match. The CDR3 extends over 13 amino acids. Germline lookup yields CDR1 MNHEY and CDR2 SVGEGT. With a J-beta primer mix and a sample-barcoded 5' primer, a second PCR ran about 6 to 11 cycles. TCRdb processed the 5' RACE reads anew with MiXCR; each CDR3 protein has one entry. Here the sample spans fewer than 900,000 distinct CDR3 sequences, 43% being singletons. Specimen: blood. The TCR sequence derives from a woman aged 55-69 years in good health. J is TRBJ2-1 and V is TRBV6-2 or TRBV6-3, with 8 bases lining up with TRBD1. The DNA of the CDR3 is TGTGCCACCCGGACAGGGCATGACAATGAGCAGTTCTTC. Encoded protein: CATRTGHDNEQFF.